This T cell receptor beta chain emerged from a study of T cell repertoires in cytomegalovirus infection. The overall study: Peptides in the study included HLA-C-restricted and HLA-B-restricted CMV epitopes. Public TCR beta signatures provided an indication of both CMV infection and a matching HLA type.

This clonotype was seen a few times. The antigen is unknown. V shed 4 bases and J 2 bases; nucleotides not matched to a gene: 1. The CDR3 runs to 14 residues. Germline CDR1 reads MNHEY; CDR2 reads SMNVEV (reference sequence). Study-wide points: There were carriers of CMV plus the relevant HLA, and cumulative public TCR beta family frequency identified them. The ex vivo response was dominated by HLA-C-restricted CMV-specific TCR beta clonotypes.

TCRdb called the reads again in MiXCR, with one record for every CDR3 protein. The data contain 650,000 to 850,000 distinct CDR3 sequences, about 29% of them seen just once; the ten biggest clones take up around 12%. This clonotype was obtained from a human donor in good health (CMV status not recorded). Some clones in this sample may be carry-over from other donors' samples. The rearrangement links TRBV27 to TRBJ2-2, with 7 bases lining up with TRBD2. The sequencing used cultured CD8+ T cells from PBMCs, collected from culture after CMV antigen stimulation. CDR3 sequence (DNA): TGTGCCAGCAGTTGGGGGGGTAACACCGGGGAGCTGTTTTTT. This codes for CASSWGGNTGELFF.